This T cell receptor beta chain was found in a study of vaccination effects on CD4 cells after COVID-19. Study context: Either the mRNA-1273 or the BNT162b2 vaccine was given to participants as two doses.

Expansion of antigen-specific CD4+ T cells with viral peptide pools was carried out by the ViraFEST assay before sequencing. Subsequent to a culture period of 10 days, CD4+ T cells were isolated. The CDR3 is 16 residues long. J was trimmed by 7 bases and V by 2 bases; bases with no gene match: 7. Germline-derived CDR1 and CDR2 are ENHRY and SYGVKD. Here immunoSEQ multiplex PCR was the method, and the copy in TCRdb shows in-frame clones only, minus some. The table lists tens of thousands of clones, roughly 73% of them singletons. Overall study findings and caveats: Small numbers of convalescent patients limited the study. It also lacked early post-infection timepoints. In healthy vaccinees, only 1 of 255 vaccine-induced clones cross-reacted with common cold coronaviruses.

Of note for this clone: Its antigen is undetermined.

The clonotype comes from a human donor who received a COVID-19 vaccine. The material sequenced was CD4+ T cells from PBMCs cultured with HCoV-229E spike peptides, taken before COVID-19 vaccination. The gene calls are TRBV10-3 and TRBJ2-1; TRBD2 matches at 11 bases. CDR3: CAISETRLAGGNEQFF. CDR3 in DNA: TGTGCCATCAGTGAGACGCGGCTAGCGGGGGGTAATGAGCAGTTCTTC.